This T cell receptor beta chain emerged from a study of T cell responses to AZD1222 COVID-19 vaccine. Study observations and caveats: Most donors were white British and more were female, and clonal diversity was possibly underestimated. AZD1222 recipients seropositive at baseline numbered only six or seven.

Measured with immunoSEQ multiplex PCR; TCRdb has only the in-frame clones, and not every one. The sample lists about 180,000 clones, around 90% occurring once. As concerns this clone: Its specificity is unknown.

The CDR3 is 16 residues long. Sequencing used peripheral blood, obtained 28 days after the second AZD1222 dose. The receptor comes from an adult who received the AZD1222 COVID-19 vaccine. The chain joins TRBV1 to TRBJ1-2. TRBV1 is deemed a pseudogene. CDR3 amino acids: CTSSLLFPGGNYGYTF. CDR3 nucleotides: TGCACCAGCAGCCTATTGTTCCCCGGGGGGAACTATGGCTACACCTTC.